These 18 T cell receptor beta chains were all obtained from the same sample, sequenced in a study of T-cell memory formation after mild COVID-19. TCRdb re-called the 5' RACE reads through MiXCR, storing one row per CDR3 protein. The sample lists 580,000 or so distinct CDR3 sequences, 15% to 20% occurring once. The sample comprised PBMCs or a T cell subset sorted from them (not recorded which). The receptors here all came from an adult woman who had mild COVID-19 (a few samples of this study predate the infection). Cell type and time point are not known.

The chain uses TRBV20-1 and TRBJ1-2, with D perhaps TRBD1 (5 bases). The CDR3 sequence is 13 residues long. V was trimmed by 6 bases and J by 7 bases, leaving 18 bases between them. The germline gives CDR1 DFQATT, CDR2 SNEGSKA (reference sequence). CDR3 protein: CSAPGQGRGGYTF. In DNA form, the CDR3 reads TGCAGTGCCCCTGGCCAGGGCCGAGGTGGCTACACCTTC.

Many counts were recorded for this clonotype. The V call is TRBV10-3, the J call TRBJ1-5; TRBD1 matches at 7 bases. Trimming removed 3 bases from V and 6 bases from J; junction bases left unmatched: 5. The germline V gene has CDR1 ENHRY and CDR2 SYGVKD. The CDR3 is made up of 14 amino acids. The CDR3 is CAISDGGGGQPQHF. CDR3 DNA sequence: TGTGCCATCAGTGATGGAGGGGGCGGTCAGCCCCAGCATTTT.

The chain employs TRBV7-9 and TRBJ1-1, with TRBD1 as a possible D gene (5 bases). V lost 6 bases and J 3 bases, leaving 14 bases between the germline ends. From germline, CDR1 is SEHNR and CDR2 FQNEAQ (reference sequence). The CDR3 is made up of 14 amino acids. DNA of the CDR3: TGTGCCAGCAGTTACGAGGGGACCCACACTGAAGCTTTCTTT. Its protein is CASSYEGTHTEAFF.

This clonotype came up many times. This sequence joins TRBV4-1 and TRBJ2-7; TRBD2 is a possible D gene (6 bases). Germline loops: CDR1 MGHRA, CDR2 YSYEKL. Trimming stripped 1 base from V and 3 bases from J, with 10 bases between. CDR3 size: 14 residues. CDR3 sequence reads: CASSQGGGHYEQYF. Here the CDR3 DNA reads TGCGCCAGCAGCCAAGGTGGAGGGCACTACGAGCAGTACTTC.

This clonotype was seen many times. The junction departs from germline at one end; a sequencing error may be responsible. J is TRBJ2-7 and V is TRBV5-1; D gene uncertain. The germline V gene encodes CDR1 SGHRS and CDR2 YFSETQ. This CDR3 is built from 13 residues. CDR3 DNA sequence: TGTGCCAGCAGCCTCGACGGGTCCTACGAGCAGTACTTC. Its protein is CASSLDGSYEQYF.

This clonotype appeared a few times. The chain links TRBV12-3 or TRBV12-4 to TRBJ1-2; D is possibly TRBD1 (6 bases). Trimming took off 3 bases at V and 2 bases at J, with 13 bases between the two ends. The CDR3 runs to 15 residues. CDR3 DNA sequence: TGTGCCAGCAGTTTGACAGGTCGACCCAACTATGGCTACACCTTC. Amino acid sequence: CASSLTGRPNYGYTF.

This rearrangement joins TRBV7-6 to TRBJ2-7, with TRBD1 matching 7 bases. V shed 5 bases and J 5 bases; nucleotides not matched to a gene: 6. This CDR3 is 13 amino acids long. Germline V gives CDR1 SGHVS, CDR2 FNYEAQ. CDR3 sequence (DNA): TGTGCCAGCAGCCCAGCGACAGGGAACGAGCAGTACTTC. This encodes CASSPATGNEQYF.

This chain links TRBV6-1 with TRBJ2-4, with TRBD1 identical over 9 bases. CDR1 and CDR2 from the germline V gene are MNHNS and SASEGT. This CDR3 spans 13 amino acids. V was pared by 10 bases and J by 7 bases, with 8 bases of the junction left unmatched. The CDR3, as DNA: TGTGCCACCAAGGGACAGGGTCGGAACATTCAGTACTTC. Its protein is CATKGQGRNIQYF.

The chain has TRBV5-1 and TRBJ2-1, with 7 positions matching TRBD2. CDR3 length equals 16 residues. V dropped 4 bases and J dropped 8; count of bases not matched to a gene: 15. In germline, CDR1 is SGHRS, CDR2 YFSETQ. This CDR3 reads CASSGAWEGAWDEQFF. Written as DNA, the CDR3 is TGCGCCAGCAGCGGTGCCTGGGAGGGAGCTTGGGATGAGCAGTTCTTC.

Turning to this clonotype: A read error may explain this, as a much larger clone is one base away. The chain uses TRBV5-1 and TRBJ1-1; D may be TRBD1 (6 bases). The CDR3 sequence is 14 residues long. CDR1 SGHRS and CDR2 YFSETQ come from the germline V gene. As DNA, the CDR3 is TGCTCCAGCACCCTGTGGGGGCAGAACACTGAAGCTTTCTTT. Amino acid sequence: CSSTLWGQNTEAFF.

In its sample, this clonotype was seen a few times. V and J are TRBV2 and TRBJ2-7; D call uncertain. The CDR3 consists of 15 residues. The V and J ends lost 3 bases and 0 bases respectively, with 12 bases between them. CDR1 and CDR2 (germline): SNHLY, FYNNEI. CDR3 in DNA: TGTGCCAGCAGTGACGTTGACACAAGCTCCTACGAGCAGTACTTC. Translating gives CASSDVDTSSYEQYF.

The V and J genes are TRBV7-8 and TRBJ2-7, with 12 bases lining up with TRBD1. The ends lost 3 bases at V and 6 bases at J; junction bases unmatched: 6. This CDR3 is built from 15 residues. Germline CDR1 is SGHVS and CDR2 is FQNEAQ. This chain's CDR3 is CASSLGPGQGAEQYF. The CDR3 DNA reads TGTGCCAGCAGCTTGGGGCCGGGACAGGGGGCCGAGCAGTACTTC. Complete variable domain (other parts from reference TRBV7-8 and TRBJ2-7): GAGVSQSPRYKVAKRGQDVALRCDPISGHVSLFWYQQALGQGPEFLTYFQNEAQLDKSGLPSDRFFAERPEGSVSTLKIQRTQQEDSAVYLCASSLGPGQGAEQYFGPGTRLTVT.

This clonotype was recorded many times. In nucleotides, the CDR3 is TGCGCCAGCAGCTTGTTAACAGGGGACTATGGCTACACCTTC. It specifies CASSLLTGDYGYTF. The chain couples TRBV5-1 to TRBJ1-2; 7 bases fit TRBD1. In germline, CDR1 is SGHRS, CDR2 YFSETQ. The CDR3 covers 14 residues. The V and J ends lost 1 base and 3 bases, in that order; junction bases with no gene match: 3. The full variable domain, rest sourced from reference TRBV5-1 and TRBJ1-2, is KAGVTQTPRYLIKTRGQQVTLSCSPISGHRSVSWYQQTPGQGLQFLFEYFSETQRNKGNFPGRFSGRQFSNSRSEMNVSTLELGDSALYLCASSLLTGDYGYTFGSGTRLTVV.

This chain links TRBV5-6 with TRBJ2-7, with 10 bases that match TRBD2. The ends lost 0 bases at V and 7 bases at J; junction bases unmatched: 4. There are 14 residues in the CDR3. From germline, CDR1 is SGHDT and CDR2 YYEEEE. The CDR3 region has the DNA TGTGCCAGCAGCTTGGTGCTAGCGGGGGAGGAGCAGTACTTC. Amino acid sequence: CASSLVLAGEEQYF.

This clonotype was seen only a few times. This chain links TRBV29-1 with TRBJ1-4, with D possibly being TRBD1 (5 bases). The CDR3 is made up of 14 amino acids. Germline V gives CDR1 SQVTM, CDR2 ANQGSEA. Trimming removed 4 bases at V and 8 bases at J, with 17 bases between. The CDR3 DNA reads TGCAGCGTTGTTCTTTTAGGGGCGGGCGAAAAACTGTTTTTT. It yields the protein CSVVLLGAGEKLFF.

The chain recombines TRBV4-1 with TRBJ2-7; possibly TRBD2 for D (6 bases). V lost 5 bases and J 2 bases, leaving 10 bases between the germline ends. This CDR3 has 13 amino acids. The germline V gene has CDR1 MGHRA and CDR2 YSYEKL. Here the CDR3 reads CASSETGAYEQYF. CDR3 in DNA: TGCGCCAGCAGCGAAACGGGAGCCTACGAGCAGTACTTC.

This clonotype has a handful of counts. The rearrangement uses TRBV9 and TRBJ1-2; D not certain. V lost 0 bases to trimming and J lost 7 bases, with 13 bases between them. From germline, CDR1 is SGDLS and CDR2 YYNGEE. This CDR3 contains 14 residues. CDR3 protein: CASSVATDSGGYTF. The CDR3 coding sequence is TGTGCCAGCAGCGTAGCGACGGATTCGGGTGGCTACACCTTC.

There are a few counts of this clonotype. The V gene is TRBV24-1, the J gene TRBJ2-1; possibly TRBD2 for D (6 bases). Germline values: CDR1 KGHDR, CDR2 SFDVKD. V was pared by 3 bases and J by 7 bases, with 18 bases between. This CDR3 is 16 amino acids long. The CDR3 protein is CATSDPGAGGRNEQFF. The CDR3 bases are TGTGCCACCAGTGATCCCGGAGCTGGAGGGAGAAATGAGCAGTTCTTC.